The next 30 T cell receptor beta chains were all read from a single sample in a study of blood T cell repertoires in COVID-19. Here immunoSEQ multiplex PCR was the method, and the copy in TCRdb shows in-frame clones only, minus some. Among some 270,000 clones listed, about 91% were seen once. Source material: peripheral blood. The origin of the receptors is a woman between 40 and 55 years old who had recovered from COVID-19.

This chain links TRBV4-3 with TRBJ2-5; 9 nucleotides match TRBD2. Germline CDR1 LGHNA, CDR2 YSLEER. V trimming: 4 bases; J trimming: 4 bases; junction bases outside the gene matches: 7. This CDR3 spans 15 amino acids. The CDR3 nucleotides read TGCGCCAGCAGCCTCTCGATACTAGCGGGAGAGACCCAGTACTTC. Translating gives CASSLSILAGETQYF.

The V gene is TRBV5-1, the J gene TRBJ2-1; D is perhaps TRBD2 (6 bases). V lost 5 bases and J lost 8, with 11 bases in between. CDR3 size: 12 residues. Germline values: CDR1 SGHRS, CDR2 YFSETQ. The CDR3 coding sequence is TGCGCCAGCAGTTTAGGAGGGGATGAGCAGTTCTTC. This sequence encodes CASSLGGDEQFF.

This chain joins TRBV10-3 and TRBJ1-2; D not certain. CDR3 length equals 15 residues. Trimming stripped 6 bases from V and 2 bases from J, with 16 bases between. Germline assignment: CDR1 ENHRY and CDR2 SYGVKD. The CDR3 nucleotides read TGTGCCATCAGGGCCCCCGAGCGGCCGAACTATGGCTACACCTTC. Its protein is CAIRAPERPNYGYTF.

The chain combines TRBV21-1 with TRBJ2-5; TRBD1, the table's D call, lacks a check against the DNA. TRBV21-1 has pseudogene status. The CDR3 runs 13 residues. In nucleotides, the CDR3 is TGTGCCAGCAGCAAAGCCATCCAAGAGACCCAGTACTTC. As protein: CASSKAIQETQYF.

The chain carries TRBV11-2 and TRBJ2-7; 8 bases are a match to TRBD2. Germline V CDR1 and CDR2: SGHAT, FQNNGV. V was clipped by 5 bases and J by 5 bases; unmatched bases: 14. CDR3 length: 16 amino acids. This CDR3 is CASSPWIAGNQNEQYV. For the CDR3, the DNA is TGTGCCAGCAGCCCCTGGATAGCGGGAAATCAGAACGAGCAGTACGTC.

J is TRBJ1-2 and V is TRBV7-9; no reliable D call. Germline V gene sequence: CDR1 SEHNR, CDR2 FQNEAQ (reference sequence). The V end was cut by 0 bases, the J end by 6 bases, with 8 bases between. CDR3 length equals 13 residues. The CDR3 DNA reads TGTGCCAGCAGCTTAGCGAGAGGGAATGGCTACACCTTC. Translated: CASSLARGNGYTF.

V usage is TRBV6-5 and J usage is TRBJ2-5, with a tentative D call TRBD2 (6 bases). Germline loops: CDR1 MNHEY, CDR2 SVGAGI. V lost 2 bases and J lost 7, with 17 bases in between. This CDR3 region has 15 residues. Written as DNA, the CDR3 is TGTGCCAGCAGTTACAAGGTTGGGGGGTTCGGGACCCAGTACTTC. Encoded protein: CASSYKVGGFGTQYF.

The chain combines TRBV7-2 with TRBJ2-5; 8 positions agree with TRBD2. This CDR3 comprises 15 residues. V lost 3 bases and J lost 2; bases outside the gene matches: 5. Germline lookup yields CDR1 SGHTA and CDR2 FQGNSA. The CDR3 region is CASSFQRGQQETQYF. The CDR3 coding sequence is TGTGCCAGCAGCTTTCAGCGGGGGCAACAAGAGACCCAGTACTTC.

The chain joins TRBV11-1 to TRBJ2-3; D unresolved. Germline V gene lookup returns CDR1 SGHAT and CDR2 FQDESV (reference sequence). V was pared by 1 base and J by 0 bases, with 8 bases between. This CDR3 has 15 residues. As DNA, the CDR3 is TGTGCCAGCAGCTTAGTGGCAGGAAGCACAGATACGCAGTATTTT. It codes for CASSLVAGSTDTQYF.

The chain joins TRBV7-9 to TRBJ2-3; 10 nucleotides agree with TRBD2. Germline CDR1 SEHNR, CDR2 FQNEAQ (reference sequence). CDR3 length: 15 residues. V dropped 6 bases and J dropped 3; count of bases not matched to a gene: 6. The CDR3 sequence is CASRTLAGATDTQYF. CDR3 coding DNA: TGTGCCAGCAGGACTCTAGCGGGAGCTACAGATACGCAGTATTTT.

The chain uses TRBV5-6 and TRBJ1-2, with 7 bases lining up with TRBD1. The CDR3 is made up of 12 amino acids. The germline V gene encodes CDR1 SGHDT and CDR2 YYEEEE. Trimming cost V 4 bases and J 8 bases; bases outside gene matches: 5. DNA of the CDR3: TGTGCCAGCAGCGGGGACAGTTGGGGCTACACCTTC. Amino acid sequence: CASSGDSWGYTF.

The chain couples TRBV27 to TRBJ1-1; 9 nucleotides agree with TRBD1. CDR1 MNHEY and CDR2 SMNVEV come from the germline V gene (reference sequence). Trimming took 5 bases from V and 8 from J; bases not matched to a gene: 6. The CDR3 runs to 13 residues. The CDR3 region has the DNA TGTGCCAGCAGTCTAACAGGGGGCTCAGAAGCTTTCTTT. Translation gives CASSLTGGSEAFF.

The chain couples TRBV27 to TRBJ2-2, with 8 bases identical to TRBD2. V gave up 4 bases and J gave up 5 bases; unmatched junction bases: 9. The CDR3 has 16 residues. Germline lookup yields CDR1 MNHEY and CDR2 SMNVEV (reference sequence). CDR3 coding DNA: TGTGCCAGCAGTTGGCCTAGCGGGTTGGCGACCGGGGAGCTGTTTTTT. This translates into CASSWPSGLATGELFF.

This clone was seen only a few times. This CDR3 is CATSRAAIGLNEQFF. In nucleotides, the CDR3 is TGTGCCACCAGCAGAGCTGCCATCGGGTTGAATGAGCAGTTCTTC. The J gene is TRBJ2-1, the V gene TRBV15; D is ambiguous. The V and J ends lost 1 base and 7 bases respectively, with 14 bases between them. The CDR3 consists of 15 residues. Germline values: CDR1 LNHNV, CDR2 YYDKDF (reference sequence).

The chain employs TRBV6-5 and TRBJ2-7; 11 bases agree with TRBD1. Germline V gene data show CDR1 as MNHEY and CDR2 as SVGAGI. The V and J ends lost 8 bases and 9 bases, in that order; junction bases with no gene match: 9. The CDR3 consists of 13 residues. The CDR3 spells CASRDGTGGAQYF. The CDR3 nucleotides read TGTGCCAGCCGGGACGGGACAGGGGGAGCGCAGTACTTC.

This clone was seen a few times. V gene TRBV7-2 combines with J gene TRBJ2-7, with 7 bases matching TRBD1. V dropped 5 bases and J dropped 3; count of bases not matched to a gene: 7. Germline V CDR1 and CDR2: SGHTA, FQGNSA. The CDR3 spans 14 residues. CDR3 loop: CASSPQTGYYEQYF. CDR3 sequence (DNA): TGTGCCAGCAGCCCACAGACAGGGTACTACGAGCAGTACTTC.

The rearrangement links TRBV19 to TRBJ2-3, with 8 bases aligning to TRBD2. Trimming cost V 2 bases and J 4 bases; bases outside gene matches: 5. There are 15 residues in the CDR3. Germline-derived CDR1 and CDR2 are LNHDA and SQIVND (reference sequence). The CDR3: CASSISGAGADTQYF. DNA of the CDR3: TGTGCCAGTAGTATATCGGGAGCGGGAGCAGATACGCAGTATTTT.

V gene TRBV30 combines with J gene TRBJ1-6; 12 positions agree with TRBD1. Germline V gene sequence: CDR1 GTSNPN, CDR2 SVGIG (reference sequence). V lost 8 bases to trimming and J lost 10 bases; unmatched junction nucleotides: 3. This CDR3 is 12 amino acids long. CDR3 nucleotide sequence: TGTGCCGGGACAGGGGGCGTATCACCCCTCCACTTT. Its protein is CAGTGGVSPLHF.

This chain joins TRBV7-2 and TRBJ1-3; 7 bases are shared with TRBD1. Looked up from germline, CDR1 is SGHTA and CDR2 is FQGNSA. This CDR3 is built from 16 residues. With V trimmed by 4 bases and J by 3 bases, 9 bases remained unmatched. As DNA, the CDR3 is TGTGCCAGCAGCTCCACGAGGGGGCGCGGTGGAAACACCATATATTTT. This gives the protein CASSSTRGRGGNTIYF.

The V gene is TRBV5-4, the J gene TRBJ1-2; D is undetermined. CDR3 length: 15 amino acids. Trimming removed 2 bases at V and 6 bases at J, with 17 bases between. Germline CDR1 and CDR2: SGHNT and YYREEE (reference sequence). The CDR3 DNA sequence: TGTGCCAGCAGCTTAGGCCATCGGGTACCCGATGGCTACACCTTC. This sequence encodes CASSLGHRVPDGYTF.

This clone was seen only once. This rearrangement joins TRBV10-3 to TRBJ2-1; D might be TRBD1 (6 bases). Per germline, CDR1 ENHRY and CDR2 SYGVKD. V was pared by 5 bases and J by 5 bases, with 10 bases between. This CDR3 comprises 13 residues. DNA of the CDR3: TGTGCCATCAGTCAGGACAGTGACAATGAGCAGTTCTTC. It is translated as CAISQDSDNEQFF.

The chain carries TRBV18 and TRBJ1-4; D is possibly TRBD1 (5 bases). Deletions cut 4 bases from V and 8 bases from J, with 17 bases between. This CDR3 is 15 amino acids long. Germline assignment: CDR1 KGHSH and CDR2 LQKENI. The CDR3 DNA sequence: TGTGCCAGCTCACAAGAAAAAGGGGCCGGGGAAAAACTGTTTTTT. This codes for CASSQEKGAGEKLFF.

This clone was picked up a small number of times. This sequence joins TRBV6-5 and TRBJ1-2; 11 bases agree with TRBD1. Germline V gives CDR1 MNHEY, CDR2 SVGAGI. The CDR3 spans 14 residues. V gave up 5 bases and J gave up 6 bases; unmatched junction bases: 5. The CDR3 nucleotides read TGTGCCAGCAGTCGAGGACAGGGGGCGCATGGCTACACCTTC. This sequence encodes CASSRGQGAHGYTF.

This clone was detected only a few times. The chain recombines TRBV19 with TRBJ2-5; TRBD1 agrees at 10 bases. The germline CDR1 and CDR2 sequences are LNHDA and SQIVND (reference sequence). The J segment lost 7 bases and the V segment lost 5 bases, leaving 7 bases of the junction unmatched. The CDR3 consists of 14 residues. Written as DNA, the CDR3 is TGTGCCAGTAGTGAGACAGGGGGCGCGGGGACCCAGTACTTC. It specifies CASSETGGAGTQYF.

The chain links TRBV9 to TRBJ1-4, with D unresolved. Germline CDR1 is SGDLS and CDR2 is YYNGEE. Trimming took 0 bases from V and 4 from J, leaving 7 bases between them. The CDR3 is 14 residues long. CDR3 in amino acids: CASSVAGVNEKLFF. As DNA, the CDR3 is TGTGCCAGCAGCGTAGCAGGTGTTAATGAAAAACTGTTTTTT.

CDR3 sequence: CASSQDLQDGGGNQPQHF. DNA of the CDR3: TGTGCCAGCAGCCAAGATCTTCAGGATGGGGGCGGTAATCAGCCCCAGCATTTT. This chain links TRBV3-1 (or the pseudogene TRBV3-2) with TRBJ1-5, with a tentative D call TRBD1 (6 bases). Germline V gene lookup returns CDR1 LGHDT and CDR2 YNNKEL (reference sequence). Trimming left V 0 bases short and J 4 bases short, with 19 bases between. The CDR3 has 18 amino acids.

The chain combines TRBV19 with TRBJ2-5, with TRBD1 matching 7 bases. This CDR3 spans 15 amino acids. Germline lookup yields CDR1 LNHDA and CDR2 SQIVND (reference sequence). Unmatched junction bases numbered 6, after V lost 1 base and J lost 4 bases. Here the CDR3 DNA reads TGTGCCAGTAGTATAGGGACAGGCTTTGGAGAGACCCAGTACTTC. Translated, it gives CASSIGTGFGETQYF. Using reference TRBV19 and TRBJ2-5 for the parts outside the CDR3, the full variable domain is DGGITQSPKYLFRKEGQNVTLSCEQNLNHDAMYWYRQDPGQGLRLIYYSQIVNDFQKGDIAEGYSVSREKKESFPLTVTSAQKNPTAFYLCASSIGTGFGETQYFGPGTRLLVL.

The chain uses TRBV7-7 and TRBJ2-5, with TRBD1 matching over 8 bases. Trimming at V came to 1 base and at J to 1 base, leaving 8 bases not matched to a gene. Germline V gives CDR1 SSHAT, CDR2 FNYEAQ (reference sequence). The length of the CDR3 is 17 residues. The CDR3 bases are TGTGCCAGCAGCTTAGGACAGGGGACCGTACTCCAAGAGACCCAGTACTTC. Translation: CASSLGQGTVLQETQYF. Using reference TRBV7-7 and TRBJ2-5 for the parts outside the CDR3, the full variable domain is GAGVSQSPRYKVTKRGQDVTLRCDPISSHATLYWYQQALGQGPEFLTYFNYEAQPDKSGLPSDRFSAERPEGSISTLTIQRTEQRDSAMYRCASSLGQGTVLQETQYFGPGTRLLVL.

The chain couples TRBV28 to TRBJ2-7; D is unclear. The length of the CDR3 is 15 residues. Between the trimmed V and J ends, which lost 2 bases and 0 bases, there was a span of 11 bases. CDR1 and CDR2 (germline): MDHEN, SYDVKM. This CDR3 is CASSLTNFVSYEQYF. The CDR3 nucleotides are TGTGCCAGCAGTTTAACAAATTTTGTCTCCTACGAGCAGTACTTC. Combining the CDR3 with reference TRBV28 and TRBJ2-7 gives the whole variable domain DVKVTQSSRYLVKRTGEKVFLECVQDMDHENMFWYRQDPGLGLRLIYFSYDVKMKEKGDIPEGYSVSREKKERFSLILESASTNQTSMYLCASSLTNFVSYEQYFGPGTRLTVT.

The chain couples TRBV12-2 to TRBJ2-1; no DNA check was done on the table's D call, TRBD2. TRBV12-2 corresponds to a pseudogene. The CDR3 extends over 16 amino acids. The CDR3 DNA reads TGTGCAAGTCGCTTAGAAGGCGGGAGTCTCCACAATGAGCAGTTCTTC. It translates to CASRLEGGSLHNEQFF.